This entry lists 29 T cell receptor beta chains sequenced from one sample in a study of radiotherapy plus CTLA-4 blockade in lung cancer (dated by TCRdb to between 2017 and 2018). Library method: the immunoSEQ multiplex PCR assay. Drawn from immuneACCESS, this table holds only the in-frame rearrangements with V and J called that TCRdb kept. Clones are partly lost; checked studies trace under half to an unresolved V gene and leave the rest unexplained. This sample is represented by tens of thousands of clones; 60% to 80% of them were singletons. The ten largest account for around 10% of the sample. Source: peripheral blood, taken from a patient treated with radiotherapy plus ipilimumab. These receptors all stem from a human donor with non-small cell lung cancer who had stable disease on radiotherapy plus ipilimumab.

V is TRBV18 and J is TRBJ1-2, with D uncertain. The CDR3 consists of 14 residues. Per the germline V gene, CDR1 is KGHSH and CDR2 is LQKENI. V lost 0 bases to trimming and J lost 0 bases, with 5 bases between them. The CDR3 region has the DNA TGTGCCAGCTCACCACCGACGGCTAACTATGGCTACACCTTC. Translated, it gives CASSPPTANYGYTF.

This chain connects TRBV2 to TRBJ2-7; possible D gene TRBD2, 5 bases. This CDR3 has 14 residues. In germline, CDR1 is SNHLY, CDR2 FYNNEI. V dropped 9 bases and J dropped 3 bases, with 18 bases sitting between them. The CDR3 DNA is TGTGCCAGTATTCCGGGATCCTCCTTCTACGAGCAGTACTTC. Translation gives CASIPGSSFYEQYF.

The chain employs TRBV27 and TRBJ1-1, with D perhaps matching TRBD1 (6 bases). CDR1 is MNHEY, CDR2 SMNVEV, per germline (reference sequence). V lost 1 base and J 8 bases, leaving 17 bases between the germline ends. The CDR3 has 15 amino acids. The CDR3 DNA reads as TGTGCCAGCAGTTTATTCGCCCGGGGGGCCGGCGAAGCTTTCTTT. Protein sequence: CASSLFARGAGEAFF.

The genes are TRBV25-1 and TRBJ2-5; D perhaps matches TRBD2 (6 bases). Trimming left V 4 bases short and J 5 bases short, with 14 bases between. Germline CDR1 and CDR2: MGHDK and SYGVNS. This CDR3 is built from 14 residues. CDR3 sequence: CASSGRRGTETQYF. CDR3 coding DNA: TGTGCCAGCAGTGGGAGGAGGGGAACGGAGACCCAGTACTTC.

The chain recombines TRBV2 with TRBJ2-1, with D possibly TRBD1 on 5 matching bases. V was cut by 5 bases and J by 8 bases, with 7 bases left in between. This CDR3 region has 11 residues. The germline CDR1 and CDR2 sequences are SNHLY and FYNNEI. The CDR3 DNA reads as TGTGCCAGCAGTAGGGGCGATGAGCAGTTCTTC. It encodes CASSRGDEQFF.

The J gene is TRBJ1-1, the V gene TRBV30; 7 bases match TRBD1. With 4 bases clipped from V and 0 bases from J, the junction kept 2 bases outside the gene matches. In germline, CDR1 is GTSNPN, CDR2 SVGIG (reference sequence). The CDR3 totals 13 residues. As DNA, the CDR3 is TGTGCCTGGATTGGACAGGTGAACACTGAAGCTTTCTTT. Amino acids: CAWIGQVNTEAFF.

This clone was seen a single time. This sequence joins TRBV6-1 and TRBJ2-3; maybe TRBD1 (5 bases). Trimming cost V 7 bases and J 2 bases, with 16 bases left between them. Germline CDR1 and CDR2: MNHNS and SASEGT. CDR3 length equals 15 residues. CDR3 loop: CASNPAQGYTDTQYF. The CDR3 region has the DNA TGTGCCAGCAATCCGGCCCAGGGCTACACAGATACGCAGTATTTT.

This rearrangement joins TRBV7-9 to TRBJ1-1; D is uncertain. CDR3 length equals 14 residues. Germline CDR1 and CDR2: SEHNR and FQNEAQ (reference sequence). V was trimmed by 1 base and J by 4 bases, leaving 10 bases between them. CDR3 residues: CASSLETGGTEAFF. In nucleotides, the CDR3 is TGTGCCAGCAGCTTAGAGACCGGAGGCACTGAAGCTTTCTTT. The entire variable domain, with the rest obtained from reference TRBV7-9 and TRBJ1-1, is as follows: DTGVSQNPRHKITKRGQNVTFRCDPISEHNRLYWYRQTLGQGPEFLTYFQNEAQLEKSRLLSDRFSAERPKGSFSTLEIQRTEQGDSAMYLCASSLETGGTEAFFGQGTRLTVV.

J is TRBJ2-7 and V is TRBV6-5, with D possibly TRBD2 on 5 matching bases. Germline CDR1 is MNHEY and CDR2 is SVGAGI. V lost 2 bases and J 4 bases, leaving 9 bases between the germline ends. The CDR3 extends over 13 amino acids. The CDR3 here is CASSYGRGYEQYF. The CDR3 nucleotides are TGTGCCAGCAGTTACGGTCGGGGTTACGAGCAGTACTTC.

J is TRBJ1-5 and V is TRBV19; D uncertain. CDR3 length equals 14 residues. Per germline, CDR1 LNHDA and CDR2 SQIVND (reference sequence). Trimming removed 5 bases from V and 0 bases from J, with 8 bases in between. The CDR3 coding sequence is TGTGCCAGTAGTCCCCGACATAGCAATCAGCCCCAGCATTTT. Translating gives CASSPRHSNQPQHF.

This chain uses TRBV5-1 with TRBJ2-7; 9 positions agree with TRBD1. The CDR3 runs 14 residues. After removal of 0 bases from V and 4 bases from J, the junction contained 2 bases not matched to a gene. Germline assignment: CDR1 SGHRS and CDR2 YFSETQ. CDR3: CASSLADRGYEQYF. In DNA form, the CDR3 reads TGCGCCAGCAGCTTGGCGGACAGGGGTTACGAGCAGTACTTC.

The V and J genes are TRBV5-1 and TRBJ2-5; 7 nucleotides agree with TRBD2. J gave up 5 bases and V 4 bases, and 14 bases lay outside the gene matches. The CDR3 spans 16 residues. Germline V gene lookup returns CDR1 SGHRS and CDR2 YFSETQ. CDR3 sequence reads: CASSPRPPGGSETQYF. The CDR3 region has the DNA TGCGCCAGCAGCCCCAGGCCGCCGGGGGGTTCGGAGACCCAGTACTTC.

The chain joins TRBV6-5 to TRBJ1-4; TRBD1 matches at 7 bases. Germline V gives CDR1 MNHEY, CDR2 SVGAGI. This CDR3 is built from 16 residues. V was pared by 0 bases and J by 6 bases, with 7 bases of the junction left unmatched. The DNA of the CDR3 is TGTGCCAGCAGTTACTCGAAGGGGGCGCTTGATGAAAAACTGTTTTTT. Its protein is CASSYSKGALDEKLFF.

The chain links TRBV7-2 to TRBJ2-3; D might be TRBD2 (6 bases). The CDR3 loop spans 16 amino acids. CDR1 and CDR2 (germline): SGHTA, FQGNSA. V dropped 5 bases and J dropped 1 base, with 16 bases sitting between them. The DNA of the CDR3 is TGTGCCAGCAGCCAGGGCGCGGGGTCCCGCACAGATACGCAGTATTTT. Translated: CASSQGAGSRTDTQYF.

The V and J genes are TRBV7-6 and TRBJ1-3, with 7 bases lining up with TRBD1. The junction had 9 bases not matched to a gene; V was cut back by 1 base and J by 3 bases. CDR1 and CDR2 (germline): SGHVS, FNYEAQ. The length of the CDR3 is 17 residues. The CDR3 sequence: CASSLERDRGYGNTIYF. As DNA, the CDR3 is TGTGCCAGCAGCTTAGAGAGGGACAGAGGTTATGGAAACACCATATATTTT.

The genes are TRBV2 and TRBJ2-2; no reliable D call. The CDR3 totals 13 residues. V dropped 8 bases and J dropped 3 bases, with 10 bases sitting between them. Germline V gene data show CDR1 as SNHLY and CDR2 as FYNNEI. CDR3 bases: TGTGCCAGCCGCCAGGCGGACACCGGGGAGCTGTTTTTT. It codes for CASRQADTGELFF.

This clone was recorded once. The chain's CDR3 is CASSRTTGIRSFYGYTF. CDR3 DNA: TGTGCCAGCAGCCGAACCACAGGGATCAGGTCGTTTTATGGCTACACCTTC. The rearrangement links TRBV5-8 to TRBJ1-2, with TRBD1 as a possible D gene (6 bases). Germline lookup yields CDR1 SGHTS and CDR2 YDEGEE. There are 17 residues in the CDR3. Trimming removed 4 bases from V and 5 bases from J, with 24 bases in between.

This chain links TRBV9 with TRBJ1-2; D is ambiguous. CDR1 is SGDLS and CDR2 is YYNGEE in the germline V gene. The CDR3 is made up of 15 amino acids. Trimming removed 0 bases from V and 3 bases from J, with 12 bases in between. CDR3 residues: CASSVAPSDDYGYTF. As DNA, the CDR3 is TGTGCCAGCAGCGTAGCCCCTTCGGACGACTATGGCTACACCTTC. Combining the CDR3 with reference TRBV9 and TRBJ1-2 gives the whole variable domain DSGVTQTPKHLITATGQRVTLRCSPRSGDLSVYWYQQSLDQGLQFLIQYYNGEERAKGNILERFSAQQFPDLHSELNLSSLELGDSALYFCASSVAPSDDYGYTFGSGTRLTVV.

The chain couples TRBV6-1 to TRBJ1-2; tentatively, D is TRBD1 (6 bases). Trimming removed 6 bases from V and 0 bases from J, with 14 bases in between. The CDR3 is 15 residues long. The germline CDR1 and CDR2 sequences are MNHNS and SASEGT. CDR3 coding DNA: TGTGCCAGCAGGCCAGGACAGCACTCTAACTATGGCTACACCTTC. This translates into CASRPGQHSNYGYTF.

The genes are TRBV7-9 and TRBJ1-1; no reliable D call. The CDR3 has 13 residues. The germline V and J ends were trimmed by 1 base and 0 bases, with 3 bases remaining between them. Per the germline V gene, CDR1 is SEHNR and CDR2 is FQNEAQ (reference sequence). The CDR3 sequence: CASSLVMNTEAFF. In nucleotides, the CDR3 is TGTGCCAGCAGCTTAGTCATGAACACTGAAGCTTTCTTT.

V gene TRBV7-2 combines with J gene TRBJ2-6; TRBD1 agrees at 9 bases. The CDR3 loop spans 16 amino acids. Germline V gives CDR1 SGHTA, CDR2 FQGNSA. The V segment lost 7 bases and the J segment 0 bases; nucleotides outside the gene matches: 4. CDR3 nucleotides: TGTGCCAGCAAGGGACAGGGTAGCTCTGGGGCCAACGTCCTGACTTTC. It yields the protein CASKGQGSSGANVLTF.

The chain carries TRBV6-1 and TRBJ1-1; D might be TRBD1 (5 bases). Trimming cost V 4 bases and J 0 bases, with 9 bases left between them. The length of the CDR3 is 14 residues. Germline CDR1 and CDR2: MNHNS and SASEGT. CDR3 bases: TGTGCCAGCAGTGTAGGGGAAGTGAACACTGAAGCTTTCTTT. Amino acid sequence: CASSVGEVNTEAFF.

This clone has only a few counts. V and J are TRBV7-6 and TRBJ2-2; D is possibly TRBD2 (6 bases). Between the trimmed V and J ends, which lost 1 base and 1 base, there was a span of 10 bases. This CDR3 region has 16 residues. Germline V CDR1 and CDR2: SGHVS, FNYEAQ. In nucleotides, the CDR3 is TGTGCCAGCAGCTTAGGGCCAGCGGGGAACACCGGGGAGCTGTTTTTT. Protein product: CASSLGPAGNTGELFF.

The chain is built from TRBV7-3 and TRBJ2-2, with TRBD1 identical over 8 bases. Germline lookup yields CDR1 SGHTA and CDR2 FQGTGA. Losses at the gene ends were 5 bases for V and 7 bases for J; bases not matched to a gene: 12. The CDR3 has 16 amino acids. The chain's CDR3 is CASSASSGQGGGELFF. For the CDR3, the DNA is TGTGCCAGCAGCGCCTCGTCCGGACAGGGTGGCGGGGAGCTGTTTTTT.

The chain couples TRBV7-2 to TRBJ1-4; weak D call: TRBD1 (6 bases). Deletions cut 1 base from V and 8 bases from J, with 11 bases between. From germline, CDR1 is SGHTA and CDR2 FQGNSA. The CDR3 contains 14 residues. Here the CDR3 DNA reads TGTGCCAGCAGCTTAGTGGGGGCCGCAGAAAAACTGTTTTTT. Translating gives CASSLVGAAEKLFF.

This clone was found once. V and J are TRBV5-1 and TRBJ2-7, with D unclear. Germline V gene sequence: CDR1 SGHRS, CDR2 YFSETQ. There are 12 residues in the CDR3. V lost 2 bases and J 1 base, leaving 4 bases between the germline ends. The CDR3 here is CASSFSSYEQYF. The CDR3 bases are TGCGCCAGCAGCTTCAGTTCCTACGAGCAGTACTTC.

The genes are TRBV29-1 and TRBJ1-1; tentatively, D is TRBD1 (5 bases). Trimming stripped 0 bases from V and 5 bases from J, with 22 bases between. The CDR3 runs 17 residues. Germline V lookup: CDR1 SQVTM, CDR2 ANQGSEA. As DNA, the CDR3 is TGCAGCGTTGAAGAAGAGGGCGGACACCCCCTTGATACTGAAGCTTTCTTT. It is translated as CSVEEEGGHPLDTEAFF.

This clone was seen only a few times. The V gene is TRBV19, the J gene TRBJ1-3; no clear D. The CDR3 covers 15 residues. In germline, CDR1 is LNHDA, CDR2 SQIVND (reference sequence). The V gene lost 3 bases and the J gene lost 0 bases, with 9 bases spanning the gap. CDR3 sequence reads: CASSMHKSSGNTIYF. The CDR3 DNA sequence: TGTGCCAGTAGTATGCACAAGAGCTCTGGAAACACCATATATTTT. Complete variable domain (other parts from reference TRBV19 and TRBJ1-3): DGGITQSPKYLFRKEGQNVTLSCEQNLNHDAMYWYRQDPGQGLRLIYYSQIVNDFQKGDIAEGYSVSREKKESFPLTVTSAQKNPTAFYLCASSMHKSSGNTIYFGEGSWLTVV.

The chain joins TRBV7-2 to TRBJ1-6, with 10 bases matching TRBD1. V was clipped by 5 bases and J by 8 bases; unmatched bases: 12. This CDR3 is 17 amino acids long. CDR1 SGHTA and CDR2 FQGNSA come from the germline V gene. CDR3 amino acids: CASSGRDRGIGDSPLHF. CDR3 coding DNA: TGTGCCAGCAGCGGTCGGGACAGGGGAATCGGTGATTCACCCCTCCACTTT.